Sequencing of this T cell receptor (beta chain) was carried out in a study of T-cell reconstitution after alpha-beta-depleted transplantation in children. The CDR3 spans 13 residues. CDR1 is SGHRS and CDR2 is YFSETQ in the germline V gene. Trimming stripped 0 bases from V and 6 bases from J, with 9 bases between. Researchers prepared the TCRbeta library using unique molecular identifiers, the study reports. In TCRdb, the PCR reads were re-called with MiXCR into one record per CDR3 protein. The profile shows some 200,000 distinct CDR3 sequences, around 6.8% of them singletons. This clonotype was detected many times.

The source of this sequence is a human donor who donated a stem cell graft to a child with Wiskott-Aldrich syndrome. The material sequenced was PBMCs from the stem cell graft donor, taken from the stem cell graft. The chain carries TRBV5-1 and TRBJ1-1, with D uncertain. Written as DNA, the CDR3 is TGCGCCAGCAGCTTGGGTTTTACCGCTGAAGCTTTCTTT. As protein: CASSLGFTAEAFF.